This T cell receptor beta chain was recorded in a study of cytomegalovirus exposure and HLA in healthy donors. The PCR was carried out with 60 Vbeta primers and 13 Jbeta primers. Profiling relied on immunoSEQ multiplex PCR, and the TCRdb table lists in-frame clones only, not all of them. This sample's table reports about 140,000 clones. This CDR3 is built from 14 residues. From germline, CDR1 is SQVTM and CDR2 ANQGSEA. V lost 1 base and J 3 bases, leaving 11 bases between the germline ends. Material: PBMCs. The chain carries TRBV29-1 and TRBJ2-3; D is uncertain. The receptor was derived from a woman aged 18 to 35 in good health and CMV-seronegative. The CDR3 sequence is CSVEGHLGTDTQYF. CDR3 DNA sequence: TGCAGCGTTGAAGGACATTTAGGAACAGATACGCAGTATTTT.